These 10 T cell receptor beta chains originate from one sample sequenced in a study of blood T cells in healthy people across ages. Using a J-beta primer mix together with a sample-barcoded 5' primer, a second PCR was run for about 6 to 12 cycles. TCRdb fed the 5' RACE reads into MiXCR, producing one record per CDR3 protein. The sample records about 840,000 distinct CDR3 sequences, roughly 28% being singletons. In addition, the sample was reused for a study of T cells of mothers and their children.

The sequenced sample was blood. The receptors derive from a woman between 35 and 50 years old in good health.

This clonotype was seen a few times. The chain carries TRBV7-6 and TRBJ2-1; 9 bases line up with TRBD2. J was trimmed by 3 bases and V by 1 base; bases with no gene match: 4. Germline CDR1 and CDR2: SGHVS and FNYEAQ. The CDR3 loop spans 16 amino acids. The CDR3 region has the DNA TGTGCCAGCAGCTTAGGGTTGCGGGGGGGCTACAATGAGCAGTTCTTC. Translated: CASSLGLRGGYNEQFF.

This clonotype has just a few counts. The V call is TRBV12-3 or TRBV12-4, the J call TRBJ2-1; TRBD2 aligns across 14 bases. J gave up 9 bases and V 5 bases, and 6 bases lay outside the gene matches. This CDR3 contains 15 residues. The CDR3: CASSPLGLAGAEQFF. In DNA form, the CDR3 reads TGTGCCAGCAGTCCCTTGGGACTAGCGGGAGCTGAGCAGTTCTTC.

On this clonotype: Being one base from a much bigger clone, this may be a read error. The CDR3 DNA reads TGTGCCAGCAGCGTCGGGACTTCCAACAATGAGCAGTACTTC. Amino acid sequence: CASSVGTSNNEQYF. The rearrangement links TRBV7-3 to TRBJ2-5; tentative D call: TRBD2 (6 bases). Germline-derived CDR1 and CDR2 are SGHTA and FQGTGA. This CDR3 contains 14 residues. Trimming removed 5 bases from V and 11 bases from J, with 21 bases in between.

In its sample, this clonotype was seen a few times. The chain employs TRBV29-1 and TRBJ1-5, with 12 bases matching TRBD1. This CDR3 comprises 14 residues. Germline trimming cut 4 bases from V and 7 bases from J; bases unmatched to any gene: 5. CDR1 is SQVTM, CDR2 ANQGSEA, per germline. The CDR3 spells CSVVTGTGGQPQHF. CDR3 DNA sequence: TGCAGCGTTGTTACCGGGACAGGGGGCCAGCCCCAGCATTTT.

Concerning this clonotype itself: The final CDR3 position lacks the conserved phenylalanine or tryptophan, pointing to a likely read error. The rearrangement joins TRBV5-1 to TRBJ2-3; D gene ambiguous. The CDR3 consists of 16 residues. Looked up from germline, CDR1 is SGHRS and CDR2 is YFSETQ. CDR3 amino acids: CASSLGLYSGTDMQYY. The CDR3 coding sequence is TGCGCCAGCAGCTTGGGACTGTACTCTGGCACAGATATGCAGTATTAT.

This chain uses TRBV12-3 or TRBV12-4 with TRBJ1-2; possibly TRBD1 for D (5 bases). CDR3 size: 14 residues. V was clipped by 5 bases and J by 4 bases, with 14 bases between them. CDR3 residues: CASSLGAGLYGYTF. As DNA, the CDR3 is TGTGCCAGCAGTCTAGGGGCGGGCCTCTATGGCTACACCTTC.

The rearrangement joins TRBV25-1 to TRBJ2-5; TRBD2 agrees at 9 bases. This CDR3 spans 15 amino acids. CDR1 is MGHDK, CDR2 SYGVNS, per germline. Trimming cost V 5 bases and J 5 bases; bases outside gene matches: 9. CDR3: CASSWGGGALETQYF. As DNA, the CDR3 is TGTGCCAGCAGTTGGGGCGGGGGGGCCTTGGAGACCCAGTACTTC.

The chain has TRBV4-2 and TRBJ2-3; D ambiguous. CDR3 length: 14 residues. The V gene lost 3 bases and the J gene lost 4 bases, with 11 bases spanning the gap. Per the germline V gene, CDR1 is LGHNA and CDR2 is YNFKEQ. CDR3 residues: CASSQGRLADTQYF. In DNA, the CDR3 is TGTGCCAGCAGCCAGGGCCGACTGGCAGATACGCAGTATTTT.

This chain connects TRBV5-5 to TRBJ1-5; tentative D call: TRBD1 (5 bases). The CDR3 has 15 amino acids. Trimming pared 1 base from V and 1 base from J, leaving 9 bases between. Germline loops: CDR1 SGHKS, CDR2 YYEKEE (reference sequence). CDR3 residues: CASSLWGESNQPQHF. CDR3 bases: TGTGCCAGCAGCTTGTGGGGCGAGAGCAATCAGCCCCAGCATTTT.

The chain recombines TRBV28 with TRBJ1-2; a weak D match, TRBD1 (5 bases). The CDR3 is made up of 15 amino acids. From germline, CDR1 is MDHEN and CDR2 SYDVKM. V was pared by 11 bases and J by 4 bases, with 23 bases between. For the CDR3, the DNA is TGTGCCCTACAAAGCGGGGCAGGGAACTCCTATGGCTACACCTTC. It specifies CALQSGAGNSYGYTF.